The clone carrying this TCR beta chain came up a few times. Its antigen is unknown. Germline CDR1 reads SGHNT; CDR2 reads YYREEE (reference sequence). This CDR3 comprises 15 residues. Trimming removed 5 bases at V and 1 base at J, with 16 bases between. The record originates from a study of STAT5B mutations in CD4+ large granular lymphocyte leukemia. Findings and limits, study-wide: Patient CD4-sorted repertoires looked more clonal than healthy CD4+ repertoires, even without putative leukemic clones. No patients shared main leukemic clonotypes, though roughly 25% appeared at low frequency elsewhere.

Per the study methods: A productive frequency of 2.59 x 10-5 was the lowest detectable. Sequencing was performed with immunoSEQ multiplex PCR; in TCRdb, only in-frame clones are kept and a portion is missing. V and J calls and clone size are given by that table; D and trimming were obtained from the DNA. The table lists tens of thousands of clones, roughly four fifths of them singletons. Control samples were healthy donors' buffy coats. The rearrangement joins TRBV5-4 to TRBJ2-7; D is possibly TRBD2 (5 bases). The receptor was derived from a human donor in good health. Sequencing used CD4+ T cells from blood buffy coats. CDR3 in amino acids: CASRYGLTLSYEQYF. The CDR3 region has the DNA TGTGCCAGCAGGTACGGACTGACCCTTTCCTACGAGCAGTACTTC.